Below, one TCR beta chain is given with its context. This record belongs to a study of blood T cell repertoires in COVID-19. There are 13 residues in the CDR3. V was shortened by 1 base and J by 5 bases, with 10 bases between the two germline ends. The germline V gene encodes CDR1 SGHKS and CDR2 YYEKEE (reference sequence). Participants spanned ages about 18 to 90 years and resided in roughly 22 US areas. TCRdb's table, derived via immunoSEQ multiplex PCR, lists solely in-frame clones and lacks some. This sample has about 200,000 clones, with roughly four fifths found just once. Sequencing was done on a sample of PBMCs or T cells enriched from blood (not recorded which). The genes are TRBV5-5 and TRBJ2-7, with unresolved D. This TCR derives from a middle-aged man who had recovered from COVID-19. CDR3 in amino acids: CASSLLQYHEQYV. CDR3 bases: TGTGCCAGCAGCTTGTTGCAGTACCACGAGCAGTACGTC.